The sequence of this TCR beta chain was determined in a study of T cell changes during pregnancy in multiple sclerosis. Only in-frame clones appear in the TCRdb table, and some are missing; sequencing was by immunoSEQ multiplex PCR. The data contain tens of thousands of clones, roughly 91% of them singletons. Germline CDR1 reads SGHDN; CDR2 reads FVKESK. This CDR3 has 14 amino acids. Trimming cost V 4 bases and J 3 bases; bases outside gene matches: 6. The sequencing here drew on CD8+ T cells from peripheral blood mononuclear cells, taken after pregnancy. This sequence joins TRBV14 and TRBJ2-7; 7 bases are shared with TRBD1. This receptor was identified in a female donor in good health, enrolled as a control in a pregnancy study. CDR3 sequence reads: CASSPGQGVYEQYF. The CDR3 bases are TGTGCCAGCAGCCCGGGGCAGGGGGTCTACGAGCAGTACTTC.